One and the same sample provided the 14 T cell receptor beta chains below, sequenced in a study of blood T cell repertoires in COVID-19. TCRdb's copy holds only in-frame clones and misses some; the assay was immunoSEQ multiplex PCR. The table lists 380,000 or so clones, roughly 88% of them singletons. Sequenced: PBMCs or T cells enriched from blood (not recorded which). These receptors all come from a woman aged 25 to 39 with acute COVID-19.

A remark on this clone: Other DNA sequences in this sample translate to the same CDR3. CDR3: CASSAGTANTGELFF. The CDR3 bases are TGTGCCAGCAGCGCCGGGACAGCAAACACCGGGGAGCTGTTTTTT. This sequence joins TRBV9 and TRBJ2-2, with TRBD1 matching over 7 bases. Trimming took 3 bases from V and 2 from J; bases not matched to a gene: 4. This CDR3 spans 15 amino acids. In germline, CDR1 is SGDLS, CDR2 YYNGEE.

The V call is TRBV7-2, the J call TRBJ2-7, with 7 bases fitting TRBD1. The CDR3 has 13 residues. Germline values: CDR1 SGHTA, CDR2 FQGNSA. J was trimmed by 7 bases and V by 5 bases; bases with no gene match: 8. CDR3 nucleotide sequence: TGTGCCAGCAGCCTTGGACAGGCTCAAGAGCAGTACTTC. Its protein is CASSLGQAQEQYF.

The rearrangement joins TRBV4-1 to TRBJ1-2; 8 nucleotides agree with TRBD1. J lost 6 bases, V lost 0 bases, and 24 bases had no gene match. This CDR3 comprises 21 residues. The germline V gene has CDR1 MGHRA and CDR2 YSYEKL. DNA for the CDR3: TGCGCCAGCAGCCAAGAACCGATCATGGCAGGGGGCGTGGTAGGGAGGGATGGCTACACCTTC. As protein: CASSQEPIMAGGVVGRDGYTF.

The V call is TRBV9, the J call TRBJ2-3; 11 bases are shared with TRBD2. The CDR3 loop spans 16 amino acids. CDR1 is SGDLS, CDR2 YYNGEE, per germline. V was pared by 4 bases and J by 5 bases, with 9 bases of the junction left unmatched. The CDR3 DNA reads as TGTGCCAGCAGCCCAATTAGCGGGGGGGCAGGAGATACGCAGTATTTT. Protein product: CASSPISGGAGDTQYF.

This clone is a singleton in its sample. CDR3 bases: TGTGCCAGCAGCCAAGATTCATGGGGGGGAGCCTACAATGAGCAGTTCTTC. Translation: CASSQDSWGGAYNEQFF. The chain uses TRBV14 and TRBJ2-1, with 7 bases identical to TRBD2. There are 17 residues in the CDR3. CDR1 SGHDN and CDR2 FVKESK come from the germline V gene. The V gene end was trimmed by 0 bases and the J gene end by 2 bases; junction bases not matched to a gene: 7.

This chain joins TRBV9 and TRBJ2-2; 9 bases match TRBD1. The CDR3 spans 15 residues. Germline-derived CDR1 and CDR2 are SGDLS and YYNGEE. V lost 2 bases to trimming and J lost 7 bases; unmatched junction nucleotides: 6. The CDR3 spells CASSVDHRGLGELFF. The CDR3 DNA reads TGTGCCAGCAGCGTCGACCACAGGGGGCTCGGGGAGCTGTTTTTT.

CDR3 DNA sequence: TGTGCCATCAGGGATACCGGGACTACTCCGGGCGAGACCCAGTACTTC. Translating it yields CAIRDTGTTPGETQYF. The gene calls are TRBV10-3 and TRBJ2-5; 7 positions match TRBD2. CDR1 ENHRY and CDR2 SYGVKD come from the germline V gene. The CDR3 has 16 residues. The V segment lost 6 bases and the J segment 5 bases; nucleotides outside the gene matches: 15.

The chain links TRBV19 to TRBJ2-6; no reliable D call. Per the germline V gene, CDR1 is LNHDA and CDR2 is SQIVND (reference sequence). V was clipped by 6 bases and J by 0 bases, with 9 bases between them. This CDR3 comprises 15 residues. Here the CDR3 reads CASRTGVSGANVLTF. The DNA of the CDR3 is TGTGCCAGTAGGACGGGTGTCTCTGGGGCCAACGTCCTGACTTTC.

V usage is TRBV15 and J usage is TRBJ2-7, with 7 nucleotides matching TRBD1. Trimming removed 1 base from V and 3 bases from J; junction bases left unmatched: 6. The germline gives CDR1 LNHNV, CDR2 YYDKDF (reference sequence). There are 15 residues in the CDR3. CDR3 bases: TGTGCCACCAGCAGAGCGGGACAGCGATTCTACGAGCAGTACTTC. Amino acid sequence: CATSRAGQRFYEQYF.

This clone turned up a few times. The V call is TRBV24-1, the J call TRBJ1-2, with 12 bases fitting TRBD1. CDR1 is KGHDR, CDR2 SFDVKD, per germline. Losses at the gene ends were 9 bases for V and 4 bases for J; bases not matched to a gene: 14. This CDR3 has 17 amino acids. CDR3 coding DNA: TGTGCCACCGGCGGAAGATCTGGGACAGGGGGCTCCTATGGCTACACCTTC. Translating gives CATGGRSGTGGSYGYTF.

This clone was recorded a few times. V usage is TRBV30 and J usage is TRBJ1-2; the D is unclear. The CDR3 runs to 13 residues. Germline V lookup: CDR1 GTSNPN, CDR2 SVGIG (reference sequence). The V and J ends lost 0 bases and 1 base respectively, with 6 bases between them. The CDR3 loop is CAWSVSHNYGYTF. In DNA form, the CDR3 reads TGTGCCTGGAGTGTATCACATAACTATGGCTACACCTTC.

The rearrangement uses TRBV30 and TRBJ1-1, with a possible D match to TRBD1 (5 bases). CDR1 and CDR2 (germline): GTSNPN, SVGIG (reference sequence). The CDR3 extends over 13 amino acids. With 1 base removed from V and 1 base from J, the gap between germline ends came to 7 bases. The CDR3 spells CAWSGQKNTEAFF. CDR3 coding DNA: TGTGCCTGGAGTGGACAGAAGAACACTGAAGCTTTCTTT.

V is TRBV7-3 and J is TRBJ2-3, with a possible D match to TRBD2 (6 bases). The germline V and J ends were trimmed by 2 bases and 4 bases, with 10 bases remaining between them. Germline V lookup: CDR1 SGHTA, CDR2 FQGTGA. The CDR3 totals 14 residues. As DNA, the CDR3 is TGTGCCAGCAGCTTACGGCGGGACCCAGATACGCAGTATTTT. Protein product: CASSLRRDPDTQYF.

The chain employs TRBV7-9 and TRBJ1-1; no definite D call. The V end lost 3 bases, the J end lost 0 bases, and 2 bases lay between the germline ends. The V gene's germline CDR1 is SEHNR and CDR2 FQNEAQ (reference sequence). The CDR3 runs to 12 residues. The CDR3: CASSFMNTEAFF. CDR3 DNA: TGTGCCAGCAGCTTTATGAACACTGAAGCTTTCTTT.